Below are 14 T cell receptor beta chains sequenced from a single sample in a study of OX40 agonist ivuxolimab in advanced cancers. Profiled with immunoSEQ multiplex PCR; TCRdb holds only in-frame clones, not every one. The sample records some 97,000 clones, approximately 90% being singletons. The input for sequencing was CD4+ or CD8+ T cells sorted from blood, taken in a trial of the OX40 agonist ivuxolimab. These receptors were collected from an adult with an advanced solid tumor such as melanoma, head and neck, liver or kidney cancer.

V usage is TRBV6-6 and J usage is TRBJ2-4; D gene unclear. The germline gives CDR1 MNHNY, CDR2 SVGAGI (reference sequence). V gave up 5 bases and J gave up 3 bases, with 8 bases separating them. This CDR3 spans 13 amino acids. The CDR3 reads CASSPFVKNIQYF. The CDR3 nucleotides read TGTGCCAGCAGTCCTTTTGTCAAAAACATTCAGTACTTC.

The J gene is TRBJ2-2, the V gene TRBV7-3; 7 bases are shared with TRBD2. V shed 3 bases and J 1 base; nucleotides not matched to a gene: 5. Germline values: CDR1 SGHTA, CDR2 FQGTGA. The CDR3 has 16 amino acids. DNA of the CDR3: TGTGCCAGCAGCTTTCGGACTAGTAGGAACACCGGGGAGCTGTTTTTT. The encoded protein is CASSFRTSRNTGELFF.

This clone was detected a few times. The V and J genes are TRBV6-5 and TRBJ1-1; D possibly corresponds to TRBD1 (6 bases). The CDR3 is 12 amino acids. Deletions cut 5 bases from V and 5 bases from J, with 9 bases between. The germline gives CDR1 MNHEY, CDR2 SVGAGI. DNA of the CDR3: TGTGCCAGCAGTCAGGGGAAAACTGAAGCTTTCTTT. The encoded protein is CASSQGKTEAFF.

This chain joins TRBV28 and TRBJ1-5; 8 bases are shared with TRBD1. Losses at the gene ends were 6 bases for V and 5 bases for J; bases not matched to a gene: 3. The germline V gene has CDR1 MDHEN and CDR2 SYDVKM. The CDR3 length is 13 residues. CDR3 in DNA: TGTGCCAGCAGCGGACAGGGTTATCAGCCCCAGCATTTT. As protein: CASSGQGYQPQHF.

This rearrangement joins TRBV6-1 to TRBJ2-2, with unresolved D. V was clipped by 5 bases and J by 4 bases, with 2 bases between them. Germline V lookup: CDR1 MNHNS, CDR2 SASEGT. The CDR3 runs to 11 residues. CDR3 nucleotides: TGTGCCAGCAGTTTCACCGGGGAGCTGTTTTTT. Translated, it gives CASSFTGELFF.

This chain connects TRBV27 to TRBJ2-7; 10 bases fit TRBD2. This CDR3 spans 18 amino acids. The ends lost 5 bases at V and 2 bases at J; junction bases unmatched: 15. Germline V gene lookup returns CDR1 MNHEY and CDR2 SMNVEV (reference sequence). CDR3 in DNA: TGTGCCAGCAGTCCCCCAGGGGTCCTAGCGGGGGTCCCCTACGAGCAGTACTTC. This encodes CASSPPGVLAGVPYEQYF.

This clone was detected only once. The CDR3 sequence is CSAKGMLNYGYTF. In DNA, the CDR3 is TGCAGCGCCAAGGGGATGCTGAACTATGGCTACACCTTC. V is TRBV29-1 and J is TRBJ1-2, with a weak D call TRBD1 (5 bases). Germline V gene lookup returns CDR1 SQVTM and CDR2 ANQGSEA. The CDR3 totals 13 residues. V was shortened by 7 bases and J by 2 bases, with 14 bases between the two germline ends.

This clone was observed a single time. V and J are TRBV10-3 and TRBJ1-4, with D uncertain. V was clipped by 10 bases and J by 7 bases, with 16 bases between them. The length of the CDR3 is 13 residues. Germline lookup yields CDR1 ENHRY and CDR2 SYGVKD. The CDR3 is CASNGGWGEKLFF. The CDR3 DNA reads TGTGCCAGTAACGGCGGTTGGGGTGAAAAACTGTTTTTT.

The chain uses TRBV11-2 and TRBJ2-2; D gene ambiguous. Trimming stripped 1 base from V and 3 bases from J, with 15 bases between. Germline lookup yields CDR1 SGHAT and CDR2 FQNNGV. The CDR3 consists of 17 residues. DNA for the CDR3: TGTGCCAGCAGCTTAGGGGGATTTACAGCTTACACCGGGGAGCTGTTTTTT. Protein product: CASSLGGFTAYTGELFF.

The V gene is TRBV6-5, the J gene TRBJ2-2; D is uncertain. The V gene lost 6 bases and the J gene lost 1 base, with 9 bases spanning the gap. The CDR3 spans 14 residues. Germline-derived CDR1 and CDR2 are MNHEY and SVGAGI. The CDR3: CASREPGNTGELFF. The CDR3 region has the DNA TGTGCCAGCAGGGAACCAGGGAACACCGGGGAGCTGTTTTTT.

Only a few counts were recorded for this clone. CDR3 region: CSVAGSRAEAFF. CDR3 nucleotide sequence: TGCAGCGTTGCGGGGTCTAGGGCTGAAGCTTTCTTT. This chain uses TRBV29-1 with TRBJ1-1, with D hard to call. V was trimmed by 4 bases and J by 6 bases, leaving 12 bases between them. The CDR3 length is 12 residues. The germline V gene has CDR1 SQVTM and CDR2 ANQGSEA.

V and J are TRBV6-1 and TRBJ1-1, with a weak D call TRBD1 (6 bases). Looked up from germline, CDR1 is MNHNS and CDR2 is SASEGT. V lost 8 bases to trimming and J lost 0 bases, with 16 bases between them. This CDR3 has 15 amino acids. CDR3: CASRRNRALNTEAFF. The CDR3 nucleotides are TGTGCCAGCCGCCGGAACAGGGCTCTGAACACTGAAGCTTTCTTT.

This chain links TRBV7-3 with TRBJ1-1, with TRBD1 as a possible D gene (5 bases). There are 15 residues in the CDR3. Germline lookup yields CDR1 SGHTA and CDR2 FQGTGA. V lost 4 bases, J lost 7 bases, and 19 bases lay in between. CDR3 DNA sequence: TGTGCCAGCAGCTCCTCACAGGAGAGGGTATTTGAAGCTTTCTTT. Residues: CASSSSQERVFEAFF.

The CDR3 loop reads CASSFRTGQVTRMNTEAFF. The CDR3 coding sequence is TGTGCCAGCAGTTTCCGCACCGGACAGGTGACTAGGATGAACACTGAAGCTTTCTTT. This chain joins TRBV27 and TRBJ1-1, with 7 bases aligning to TRBD1. V lost 3 bases to trimming and J lost 0 bases; unmatched junction nucleotides: 16. CDR3 size: 19 residues. CDR1 MNHEY and CDR2 SMNVEV come from the germline V gene (reference sequence).